The 27 T cell receptor beta chains given below trace back to one sample, sequenced in a study of neoadjuvant anti-PD-1 for oral cavity cancer. TCRdb's copy holds only in-frame clones and misses some; the assay was immunoSEQ multiplex PCR. The table lists tens of thousands of clones, under 85% of them singletons, with over 3% in the top ten. Sequencing used PBMCs, obtained before nivolumab (anti-PD-1) treatment. These receptors all stem from a person aged 40 to 85 with oral cavity squamous cell carcinoma.

The count of this clone is one. The chain employs TRBV28 and TRBJ1-4; 7 bases fit TRBD1. This CDR3 contains 16 residues. Germline loops: CDR1 MDHEN, CDR2 SYDVKM. V was pared by 4 bases and J by 5 bases, with 10 bases of the junction left unmatched. Here the CDR3 reads CASSSSNRGQNEKLFF. The CDR3 DNA reads TGTGCCAGCAGTTCATCCAACAGGGGACAAAATGAAAAACTGTTTTTT. The full variable domain, completed using reference TRBV28 and TRBJ1-4, is DVKVTQSSRYLVKRTGEKVFLECVQDMDHENMFWYRQDPGLGLRLIYFSYDVKMKEKGDIPEGYSVSREKKERFSLILESASTNQTSMYLCASSSSNRGQNEKLFFGSGTQLSVL.

This clone has a single count. The V call is TRBV15, the J call TRBJ1-4; TRBD1 aligns across 10 bases. The CDR3 is 18 amino acids. J was trimmed by 3 bases and V by 6 bases; bases with no gene match: 13. In germline, CDR1 is LNHNV, CDR2 YYDKDF (reference sequence). The DNA of the CDR3 is TGTGCCACCAGTGCCGAGGGGACAGGGGTGATGGCTAATGAAAAACTGTTTTTT. This translates into CATSAEGTGVMANEKLFF.

This sequence joins TRBV10-3 and TRBJ1-1; tentative D call: TRBD1 (6 bases). The V gene's germline CDR1 is ENHRY and CDR2 SYGVKD. The CDR3 contains 13 residues. V lost 2 bases and J 7 bases, leaving 11 bases between the germline ends. This CDR3 reads CAISEPGQFEAFF. The CDR3 DNA follows: TGTGCCATCAGTGAGCCTGGACAGTTTGAAGCTTTCTTT.

CDR3 nucleotide sequence: TGCGCCAGCAGCGGGGCTTCGGCTACCTACGAGCAGTACTTC. Amino acids: CASSGASATYEQYF. V gene TRBV5-1 combines with J gene TRBJ2-7, with D perhaps matching TRBD1 (5 bases). V shed 4 bases and J shed 2 bases, with 13 bases lying between them. CDR1 is SGHRS, CDR2 YFSETQ, per germline. The CDR3 runs to 14 residues.

The chain links TRBV2 to TRBJ1-1; TRBD1 agrees at 7 bases. Trimming cost V 4 bases and J 5 bases; bases outside gene matches: 10. Per the germline V gene, CDR1 is SNHLY and CDR2 is FYNNEI. CDR3 length equals 15 residues. CDR3 amino acids: CASSAPTGAKTEAFF. The CDR3 bases are TGTGCCAGCAGTGCCCCCACAGGGGCGAAGACTGAAGCTTTCTTT.

The chain carries TRBV9 and TRBJ2-2; D is possibly TRBD1 (6 bases). CDR1 and CDR2 (germline): SGDLS, YYNGEE. V was trimmed by 2 bases and J by 0 bases, leaving 11 bases between them. CDR3 length: 16 residues. CDR3 sequence reads: CASSVHRDPNTGELFF. In DNA, the CDR3 is TGTGCCAGCAGCGTCCACAGGGACCCGAACACCGGGGAGCTGTTTTTT.

The gene calls are TRBV10-3 and TRBJ2-1; TRBD1 agrees at 8 bases. The CDR3 runs to 15 residues. V was pared by 8 bases and J by 0 bases, with 6 bases of the junction left unmatched. Germline V gene data show CDR1 as ENHRY and CDR2 as SYGVKD. The CDR3 nucleotides are TGTGCCATCGGAGGACAGGGAAGCTCCTACAATGAGCAGTTCTTC. Amino acids: CAIGGQGSSYNEQFF.

The chain is built from TRBV11-2 and TRBJ2-5; D might be TRBD1 (5 bases). The germline V and J ends were trimmed by 6 bases and 5 bases, with 16 bases remaining between them. This CDR3 is built from 14 residues. The germline V gene encodes CDR1 SGHAT and CDR2 FQNNGV. CDR3 DNA: TGTGCCAGCAGTACCACAGGAGCGCGGGAGACCCAGTACTTC. This translates into CASSTTGARETQYF.

V usage is TRBV19 and J usage is TRBJ1-5, with a possible D match to TRBD1 (5 bases). The CDR3 totals 14 residues. Germline loops: CDR1 LNHDA, CDR2 SQIVND (reference sequence). V shed 3 bases and J shed 7 bases, with 13 bases lying between them. CDR3 nucleotides: TGTGCCAGTAGTATCTGGGGCGCGGGGCAGCCCCAGCATTTT. The encoded protein is CASSIWGAGQPQHF. Full variable domain (outside the CDR3, taken from reference TRBV19 and TRBJ1-5): DGGITQSPKYLFRKEGQNVTLSCEQNLNHDAMYWYRQDPGQGLRLIYYSQIVNDFQKGDIAEGYSVSREKKESFPLTVTSAQKNPTAFYLCASSIWGAGQPQHFGDGTRLSIL.

The rearrangement joins TRBV5-4 to TRBJ2-5, with 8 bases matching TRBD1. CDR1 and CDR2 from the germline V gene are SGHNT and YYREEE (reference sequence). J gave up 2 bases and V 4 bases, and 10 bases lay outside the gene matches. The CDR3 covers 16 residues. CDR3 region: CASSPGGATNQETQYF. As DNA, the CDR3 is TGTGCCAGCAGCCCAGGGGGCGCGACTAATCAAGAGACCCAGTACTTC.

Only a few counts were recorded for this clone. The V gene is TRBV27, the J gene TRBJ1-5; no definite D call. In germline, CDR1 is MNHEY, CDR2 SMNVEV (reference sequence). This CDR3 region has 13 residues. V was clipped by 4 bases and J by 5 bases, with 9 bases between them. CDR3 in DNA: TGTGCCAGCAGTTCGCAGCCTGATCAGCCCCAGCATTTT. Encoded protein: CASSSQPDQPQHF.

The chain links TRBV30 to TRBJ1-1; TRBD1 agrees at 7 bases. The CDR3 loop spans 13 amino acids. J lost 5 bases, V lost 4 bases, and 7 bases had no gene match. CDR1 and CDR2 (germline): GTSNPN, SVGIG (reference sequence). The CDR3 region has the DNA TGTGCCTGGAAGCAACAGGGGTGGACTGAAGCTTTCTTT. This encodes CAWKQQGWTEAFF.

The chain uses TRBV2 and TRBJ2-1, with TRBD1 matching 10 bases. The junction had 12 bases not matched to a gene; V was cut back by 4 bases and J by 3 bases. The germline CDR1 and CDR2 sequences are SNHLY and FYNNEI. The CDR3 is 18 amino acids. The CDR3 nucleotides are TGTGCCAGCAGTGGGGGGACAGGGGAAGTTCGGGACTACAATGAGCAGTTCTTC. Amino acid sequence: CASSGGTGEVRDYNEQFF. Full variable domain (missing parts from reference TRBV2 and TRBJ2-1): EPEVTQTPSHQVTQMGQEVILRCVPISNHLYFYWYRQILGQKVEFLVSFYNNEISEKSEIFDDQFSVERPDGSNFTLKIRSTKLEDSAMYFCASSGGTGEVRDYNEQFFGPGTRLTVL.

Only a few counts were recorded for this clone. The genes are TRBV6-5 and TRBJ1-5; D not resolved. Germline CDR1 reads MNHEY; CDR2 reads SVGAGI. The CDR3 loop spans 15 amino acids. Trimming removed 6 bases from V and 0 bases from J, with 12 bases in between. The CDR3: CASSPGRSSNQPQHF. CDR3 in DNA: TGTGCCAGCAGCCCGGGTAGATCTAGCAATCAGCCCCAGCATTTT.

This chain connects TRBV5-1 to TRBJ2-2, with 8 bases aligning to TRBD1. CDR3 length: 13 residues. The V and J ends lost 5 bases and 4 bases, in that order; junction bases with no gene match: 1. Germline V CDR1 and CDR2: SGHRS, YFSETQ. CDR3 protein: CASRQGVTGELFF. CDR3 coding DNA: TGCGCCAGCAGACAGGGGGTCACCGGGGAGCTGTTTTTT.

The rearrangement links TRBV7-3 to TRBJ1-1, with a weak D call TRBD1 (6 bases). The CDR3 covers 15 residues. Germline CDR1 reads SGHTA; CDR2 reads FQGTGA. V lost 1 base to trimming and J lost 1 base, with 10 bases between them. Here the CDR3 reads CASSLSGRGNTEAFF. In DNA form, the CDR3 reads TGTGCCAGCAGCTTAAGCGGCAGGGGGAACACTGAAGCTTTCTTT.

The gene calls are TRBV5-1 and TRBJ2-5, with 7 bases lining up with TRBD2. Looked up from germline, CDR1 is SGHRS and CDR2 is YFSETQ. This CDR3 spans 14 amino acids. V trimming: 0 bases; J trimming: 5 bases; junction bases outside the gene matches: 4. As DNA, the CDR3 is TGCGCCAGCAGCTTGGGCGGGGGAGTGGAGACCCAGTACTTC. Its translation: CASSLGGGVETQYF.

The chain joins TRBV19 to TRBJ2-4, with a tentative D call TRBD1 (6 bases). Germline V lookup: CDR1 LNHDA, CDR2 SQIVND (reference sequence). CDR3 length: 17 residues. V was shortened by 3 bases and J by 0 bases, with 15 bases between the two germline ends. The CDR3 DNA reads as TGTGCCAGTAGTATTCGTTCGGGACAAATAGCCAAAAACATTCAGTACTTC. Residues: CASSIRSGQIAKNIQYF.

The rearrangement uses TRBV4-1 and TRBJ2-7; unclear D gene. The CDR3 sequence is 15 residues long. Germline V lookup: CDR1 MGHRA, CDR2 YSYEKL. V was shortened by 4 bases and J by 0 bases, with 13 bases between the two germline ends. The CDR3 reads CASSRSRSSSYEQYF. The CDR3, as DNA: TGCGCCAGCAGCCGATCCCGCTCCAGCTCCTACGAGCAGTACTTC.

This chain uses TRBV5-1 with TRBJ2-7, with TRBD2 matching over 14 bases. Trimming cost V 4 bases and J 2 bases; bases outside gene matches: 5. Germline lookup yields CDR1 SGHRS and CDR2 YFSETQ. The CDR3 is 16 amino acids. CDR3 sequence: CASSTGTSGGTYEQYF. As DNA, the CDR3 is TGCGCCAGCAGCACAGGGACTAGCGGGGGTACCTACGAGCAGTACTTC.

This clone showed up just a few times. The rearrangement links TRBV5-6 to TRBJ2-7; 7 bases fit TRBD1. The CDR3 loop spans 13 amino acids. CDR1 SGHDT and CDR2 YYEEEE come from the germline V gene. V shed 3 bases, J shed 3 bases, and the junction held 3 bases outside the gene matches. The CDR3 loop reads CASSSGQFYEQYF. In nucleotides, the CDR3 is TGTGCCAGCAGCTCGGGACAGTTCTACGAGCAGTACTTC. The whole variable domain, filled in from reference TRBV5-6 and TRBJ2-7, reads DAGVTQSPTHLIKTRGQQVTLRCSPKSGHDTVSWYQQALGQGPQFIFQYYEEEERQRGNFPDRFSGHQFPNYSSELNVNALLLGDSALYLCASSSGQFYEQYFGPGTRLTVT.

The chain employs TRBV30 and TRBJ1-5; a weak D match, TRBD1 (6 bases). Trimming pared 0 bases from V and 4 bases from J, leaving 13 bases between. CDR1 is GTSNPN and CDR2 is SVGIG in the germline V gene (reference sequence). The CDR3 is 15 amino acids. CDR3 protein: CAWSVEGGENQPQHF. The DNA for the CDR3 is TGTGCCTGGAGTGTAGAAGGGGGGGAGAATCAGCCCCAGCATTTT.

The rearrangement uses TRBV6-5 and TRBJ2-3, with a possible D match to TRBD2 (5 bases). Trimming pared 2 bases from V and 9 bases from J, leaving 12 bases between. This CDR3 contains 13 residues. Per the germline V gene, CDR1 is MNHEY and CDR2 is SVGAGI. CDR3 amino acids: CASSYETGETQYF. The CDR3 DNA sequence: TGTGCCAGCAGTTACGAGACCGGGGAGACGCAGTATTTT.

This clone was seen just once. The chain joins TRBV5-6 to TRBJ2-7; 8 bases agree with TRBD1. CDR3 length equals 16 residues. V lost 3 bases, J lost 2 bases, and 10 bases stayed unmatched. CDR1 and CDR2 (germline): SGHDT, YYEEEE. As DNA, the CDR3 is TGTGCCAGCAGCTCTCGGCCCGGGACAGGTCCCTACGAGCAGTACTTC. Translated: CASSSRPGTGPYEQYF.

The chain recombines TRBV4-2 with TRBJ2-5; 12 bases match TRBD2. V shed 0 bases and J 5 bases; nucleotides not matched to a gene: 4. The CDR3 covers 16 residues. The germline gives CDR1 LGHNA, CDR2 YNFKEQ. The CDR3 DNA sequence: TGTGCCAGCAGCCAAGAAGCTAGCGGGAGGGCGGAGACCCAGTACTTC. Translating gives CASSQEASGRAETQYF.

The chain has TRBV5-1 and TRBJ2-7; D remains unclear. Trimming removed 0 bases from V and 5 bases from J, with 15 bases in between. This CDR3 comprises 15 residues. In germline, CDR1 is SGHRS, CDR2 YFSETQ. This chain's CDR3 is CASSLGLLESHEQYF. The CDR3 region has the DNA TGCGCCAGCAGCTTGGGACTTCTTGAAAGCCACGAGCAGTACTTC.

The rearrangement joins TRBV5-1 to TRBJ1-5, with unresolved D. V was pared by 0 bases and J by 2 bases, with 9 bases between. Germline-derived CDR1 and CDR2 are SGHRS and YFSETQ. This CDR3 is built from 15 residues. The CDR3, as DNA: TGCGCCAGCAGCTTGGGCGTGGATGGCAATCAGCCCCAGCATTTT. It codes for CASSLGVDGNQPQHF.